Each of the 17 T cell receptor beta chains below was sequenced from the same sample in a study of cytomegalovirus exposure and HLA in healthy donors. In the PCR, 60 Vbeta and 13 Jbeta primers were used. Some clones are missing from TCRdb's copy, which holds only in-frame ones; the method was immunoSEQ multiplex PCR. The top ten clones hold around 5% of a sample with 98,000 or so clones, more than 75% of them seen once. Sequenced input: PBMCs. All receptors derive from a young woman in good health and CMV-seropositive.

The chain recombines TRBV5-1 with TRBJ2-7; TRBD2 matches at 11 bases. V trimming: 4 bases; J trimming: 1 base; junction bases outside the gene matches: 4. This CDR3 is 15 amino acids long. The germline CDR1 and CDR2 sequences are SGHRS and YFSETQ. CDR3 sequence: CASSPRTSGSYEQYF. In DNA form, the CDR3 reads TGCGCCAGCAGCCCTAGGACTAGCGGGTCCTACGAGCAGTACTTC.

This clone appeared a few times. J is TRBJ2-1 and V is TRBV28, with 8 bases aligning to TRBD2. This CDR3 comprises 17 residues. The germline V gene encodes CDR1 MDHEN and CDR2 SYDVKM. V lost 9 bases, J lost 4 bases, and 17 bases stayed unmatched. CDR3 coding DNA: TGTGCCAGTTTGACCGGGGGGGCGGCGGGTTTTTACAATGAGCAGTTCTTC. Its translation is CASLTGGAAGFYNEQFF.

The chain couples TRBV5-1 to TRBJ2-1; 7 bases align to TRBD2. The germline CDR1 and CDR2 sequences are SGHRS and YFSETQ. The V gene end was trimmed by 3 bases and the J gene end by 7 bases; junction bases not matched to a gene: 10. This CDR3 comprises 15 residues. CDR3 bases: TGCGCCAGCAGCTGGGTTTGGGGCGGGGGAAATGAGCAGTTCTTC. It encodes CASSWVWGGGNEQFF.

The chain joins TRBV6-1 to TRBJ2-7; D gene ambiguous. This CDR3 region has 15 residues. In germline, CDR1 is MNHNS, CDR2 SASEGT. V lost 2 bases and J 6 bases, leaving 17 bases between the germline ends. CDR3 loop: CASSESQSHIFEQYF. The CDR3 nucleotides read TGTGCCAGCAGTGAATCGCAGTCCCATATCTTCGAGCAGTACTTC.

V is TRBV28 and J is TRBJ2-2; 11 bases agree with TRBD2. The CDR3 sequence is 15 residues long. Germline CDR1 MDHEN, CDR2 SYDVKM. The junction had 6 bases not matched to a gene; V was cut back by 6 bases and J by 6 bases. DNA of the CDR3: TGTGCCAGCAGAGTAGCGGGAGGGCCCGCCGGGGAGCTGTTTTTT. It is translated as CASRVAGGPAGELFF.

V gene TRBV30 combines with J gene TRBJ2-6, with 9 bases matching TRBD1. The germline V gene has CDR1 GTSNPN and CDR2 SVGIG (reference sequence). CDR3 size: 18 residues. V trimming: 3 bases; J trimming: 2 bases; junction bases outside the gene matches: 11. The CDR3 sequence is CAWSTLGQGPTGANVLTF. CDR3 in DNA: TGTGCCTGGAGCACGTTAGGACAGGGGCCAACTGGGGCCAACGTCCTGACTTTC.

In nucleotides, the CDR3 is TGTGCCAGCAGCTTAGGTCTTCTAGCGCTGGTCACAGATACGCAGTATTTT. It encodes CASSLGLLALVTDTQYF. This chain joins TRBV7-8 and TRBJ2-3; TRBD2 is a possible D gene (6 bases). Germline CDR1 and CDR2: SGHVS and FQNEAQ. Trimming took 1 base from V and 2 from J, leaving 16 bases between them. The CDR3 length is 17 residues.

The chain is built from TRBV30 and TRBJ2-1; 11 bases line up with TRBD2. From germline, CDR1 is GTSNPN and CDR2 SVGIG (reference sequence). The CDR3 sequence is 15 residues long. The V and J ends lost 0 bases and 9 bases, in that order; junction bases with no gene match: 7. The DNA for the CDR3 is TGTGCCTGGAGTGTGAGTAGCGGGAGGGCCGGTGAGCAGTTCTTC. Protein product: CAWSVSSGRAGEQFF.

This chain joins TRBV19 and TRBJ1-5; D perhaps matches TRBD1 (5 bases). From germline, CDR1 is LNHDA and CDR2 SQIVND (reference sequence). Trimming stripped 5 bases from V and 7 bases from J, with 12 bases between. The CDR3 contains 13 residues. CDR3 coding DNA: TGTGCCAGTAGTCGATCGGGGGGGCAGCCCCAGCATTTT. Translation gives CASSRSGGQPQHF.

This sequence joins TRBV5-1 and TRBJ1-1, with 11 bases aligning to TRBD1. This CDR3 region has 16 residues. Germline-derived CDR1 and CDR2 are SGHRS and YFSETQ. J gave up 0 bases and V 4 bases, and 5 bases lay outside the gene matches. CDR3 loop: CASSQGQGAMNTEAFF. The CDR3 nucleotides read TGCGCCAGCAGCCAAGGACAGGGGGCAATGAACACTGAAGCTTTCTTT. The full variable domain, rest sourced from reference TRBV5-1 and TRBJ1-1, is KAGVTQTPRYLIKTRGQQVTLSCSPISGHRSVSWYQQTPGQGLQFLFEYFSETQRNKGNFPGRFSGRQFSNSRSEMNVSTLELGDSALYLCASSQGQGAMNTEAFFGQGTRLTVV.

The chain joins TRBV28 to TRBJ2-7, with 9 bases that match TRBD1. V gave up 3 bases and J gave up 0 bases; unmatched junction bases: 6. Germline V lookup: CDR1 MDHEN, CDR2 SYDVKM. CDR3 length: 16 amino acids. CDR3 DNA: TGTGCCAGCAGTTTCTTCGGACAGGGGAGCTCCTACGAGCAGTACTTC. Its translation is CASSFFGQGSSYEQYF.

This chain links TRBV2 with TRBJ1-5; D ambiguous. Germline V CDR1 and CDR2: SNHLY, FYNNEI. This CDR3 region has 15 residues. Between the trimmed V and J ends, which lost 3 bases and 2 bases, there was a span of 11 bases. Here the CDR3 DNA reads TGTGCCAGCAGTGATAATAGCGGTGGCAATCAGCCCCAGCATTTT. It specifies CASSDNSGGNQPQHF.

The chain recombines TRBV5-5 with TRBJ2-3; 8 bases align to TRBD2. Germline CDR1 is SGHKS and CDR2 is YYEKEE (reference sequence). V was pared by 1 base and J by 2 bases, with 6 bases of the junction left unmatched. This CDR3 is built from 16 residues. The CDR3 DNA reads TGTGCCAGCAGCTTGAAGGTAGCGGGGATCACAGATACGCAGTATTTT. Protein sequence: CASSLKVAGITDTQYF.

The CDR3 nucleotides are TGCAGCGACCTGACAGAAACTGGCTACACCTTC. It is translated as CSDLTETGYTF. V is TRBV29-1 and J is TRBJ1-2; TRBD1 might be the D (5 bases). CDR3 length: 11 residues. Germline loops: CDR1 SQVTM, CDR2 ANQGSEA. V lost 7 bases to trimming and J lost 7 bases, with 13 bases between them. Combining the CDR3 with reference TRBV29-1 and TRBJ1-2 gives the whole variable domain SAVISQKPSRDICQRGTSLTIQCQVDSQVTMMFWYRQQPGQSLTLIATANQGSEATYESGFVIDKFPISRPNLTFSTLTVSNMSPEDSSIYLCSDLTETGYTFGSGTRLTVV.

About this clone itself: It is likely a read error, because the conserved phenylalanine at the end of the CDR3 is missing. The V gene is TRBV30, the J gene TRBJ1-1; no clear D. The CDR3 is 13 amino acids. Per germline, CDR1 GTSNPN and CDR2 SVGIG (reference sequence). V lost 0 bases, J lost 1 base, and 6 bases lay in between. The CDR3 here is CAWSVSENTEAFV. Here the CDR3 DNA reads TGTGCCTGGAGTGTAAGCGAGAACACTGAAGCTTTCGTT.

The chain couples TRBV5-1 to TRBJ1-3; tentatively, D is TRBD1 (6 bases). Between the trimmed V and J ends, which lost 4 bases and 0 bases, there was a span of 14 bases. The CDR3 length is 16 residues. Germline V CDR1 and CDR2: SGHRS, YFSETQ. CDR3 residues: CASSQQTGTSGNTIYF. CDR3 DNA: TGCGCCAGCAGCCAACAAACAGGGACCTCTGGAAACACCATATATTTT.

The chain combines TRBV2 with TRBJ1-3, with 7 bases matching TRBD1. The CDR3 totals 14 residues. The V gene's germline CDR1 is SNHLY and CDR2 FYNNEI. J lost 3 bases, V lost 6 bases, and 5 bases had no gene match. CDR3 DNA sequence: TGTGCCAGCAGGCCGAGACAGGGTGGAAACACCATATATTTT. Residues: CASRPRQGGNTIYF.